Here is one TCR beta chain with its context. Only a few counts were recorded for this clone. The antigen it binds to is not known. Base qualities are not recorded, but no much larger clone differs from it by a single base. Libraries were built with the immunoSEQ multiplex PCR assay. T-cell receptor beta chain repertoire sequencing was carried out together with a 770-gene immune expression panel. This immuneACCESS table, as held by TCRdb, lists in-frame sequences with V and J called but not all clones. Of the missing ones, under half trace to an unresolved V gene in checked studies; the others have no known cause. The sample contains about 4,400 clones, about 86% of them found a single time. The top ten hold approximately 5% of the sample. V is clipped by 0 bases and J by 4 bases, and the sequence between their germline boundaries is 7 bases long. For CDR1 and CDR2, the germline V gene (reference sequence) lists GTSNPN and SVGIG. Measured from the cysteine to the phenylalanine, the CDR3 is 13 residues long. Only the CDR3 DNA is retained, 39 bases long and in frame from the first base.

The sample belongs to a study of brain metastases from non-small cell lung cancer (dated 2019 in TCRdb). As for the study more broadly: In non-small-cell lung cancer patients, the researchers characterized the immune microenvironment of brain metastases and primary tumors that had been resected as matched pairs.

The cohort was made up of some 42 patients with surgically resected non-small-cell lung cancer, each of whom had both a primary tumor specimen and a brain metastasis specimen. Material for sequencing was tumor-adjacent normal tissue. The chain joins TRBV30 to TRBJ1-3; the D gene cannot be named for sure. This TCR came from a donor over 35 with non-small cell lung cancer. CDR3 protein: CAWSVAGGNTIYF. In nucleotide form, the sequence is TGTGCCTGGAGTGTAGCGGGGGGAAACACCATATATTTT.